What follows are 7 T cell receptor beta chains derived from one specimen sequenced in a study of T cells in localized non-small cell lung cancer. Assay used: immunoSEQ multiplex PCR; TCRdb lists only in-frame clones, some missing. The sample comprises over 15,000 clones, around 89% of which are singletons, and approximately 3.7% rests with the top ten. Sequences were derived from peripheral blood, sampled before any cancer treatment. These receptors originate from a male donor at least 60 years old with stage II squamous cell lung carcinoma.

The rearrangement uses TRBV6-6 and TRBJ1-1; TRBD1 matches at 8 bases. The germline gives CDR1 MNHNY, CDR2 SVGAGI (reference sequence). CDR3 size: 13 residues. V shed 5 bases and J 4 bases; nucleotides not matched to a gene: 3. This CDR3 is CASSLGQGTEAFF. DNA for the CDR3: TGTGCCAGCAGTCTCGGACAGGGCACTGAAGCTTTCTTT.

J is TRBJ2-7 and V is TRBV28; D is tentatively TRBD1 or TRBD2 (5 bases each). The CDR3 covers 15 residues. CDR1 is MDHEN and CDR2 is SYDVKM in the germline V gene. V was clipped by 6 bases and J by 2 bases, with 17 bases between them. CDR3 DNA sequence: TGTGCCAGCAGGAGAGGGGTGTTCAGGACCTACGAGCAGTACTTC. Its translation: CASRRGVFRTYEQYF.

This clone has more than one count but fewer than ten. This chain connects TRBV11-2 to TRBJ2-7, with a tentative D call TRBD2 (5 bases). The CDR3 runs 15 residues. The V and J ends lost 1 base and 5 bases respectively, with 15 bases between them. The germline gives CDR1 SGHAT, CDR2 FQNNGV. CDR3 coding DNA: TGTGCCAGCAGCTTAGGGGCTAGCCCCTCTGACGAGCAGTACTTC. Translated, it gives CASSLGASPSDEQYF.

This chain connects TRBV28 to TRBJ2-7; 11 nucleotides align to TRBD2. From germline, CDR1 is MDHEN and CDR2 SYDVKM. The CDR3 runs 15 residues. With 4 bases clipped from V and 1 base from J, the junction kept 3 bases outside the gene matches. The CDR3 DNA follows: TGTGCCAGCAGTTACCTAGCGGGGGGTTCCTACGAGCAGTACTTC. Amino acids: CASSYLAGGSYEQYF.

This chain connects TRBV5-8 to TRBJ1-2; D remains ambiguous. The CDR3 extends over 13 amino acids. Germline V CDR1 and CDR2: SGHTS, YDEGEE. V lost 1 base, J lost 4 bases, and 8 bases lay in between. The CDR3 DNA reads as TGTGCCAGCAGCTTGACACGGGGCTATGGCTACACCTTC. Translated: CASSLTRGYGYTF.

CDR3 nucleotide sequence: TGTGCCTGGAGTGTACTGAACACCGGGGAGCTGTTTTTT. Encoded protein: CAWSVLNTGELFF. This rearrangement joins TRBV30 to TRBJ2-2; D not resolved. The germline V gene encodes CDR1 GTSNPN and CDR2 SVGIG (reference sequence). The CDR3 totals 13 residues. Trimming took 0 bases from V and 1 from J, leaving 3 bases between them.

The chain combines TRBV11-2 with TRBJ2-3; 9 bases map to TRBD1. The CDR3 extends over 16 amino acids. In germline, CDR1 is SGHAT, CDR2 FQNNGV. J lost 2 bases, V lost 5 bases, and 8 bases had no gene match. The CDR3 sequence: CASSLRTGVSTDTQYF. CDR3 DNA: TGTGCCAGCAGCCTCCGGACAGGGGTCTCCACAGATACGCAGTATTTT.